A single sample is the source of the 16 T cell receptor beta chains below, sequenced in a study of blood T cell repertoires in COVID-19. Here immunoSEQ multiplex PCR was the method, and the copy in TCRdb shows in-frame clones only, minus some. The sample records around 42,000 clones, about 88% being singletons. The sequenced material came from peripheral blood. These receptors all come from a human donor in a cohort sampled during active COVID-19.

The chain employs TRBV10-3 and TRBJ1-1; 10 bases line up with TRBD1. With V trimmed by 7 bases and J by 11 bases, 10 bases remained unmatched. Germline V CDR1 and CDR2: ENHRY, SYGVKD. The CDR3 totals 13 residues. CDR3 coding DNA: TGTGCCATCACCCCGACAGGGGGCGCGTTCGCTTTCTTT. Its translation: CAITPTGGAFAFF.

The chain is built from TRBV24-1 and TRBJ1-1, with unresolved D. Per the germline V gene, CDR1 is KGHDR and CDR2 is SFDVKD. Trimming took off 3 bases at V and 0 bases at J, with 7 bases between the two ends. This CDR3 contains 14 residues. The CDR3 bases are TGTGCCACCAGTGATGGTAGCATGAACACTGAAGCTTTCTTT. Translation: CATSDGSMNTEAFF.

The chain is built from TRBV5-4 and TRBJ2-7; maybe TRBD1 (6 bases). CDR3 length: 14 residues. Germline V gene data show CDR1 as SGHNT and CDR2 as YYREEE (reference sequence). V lost 4 bases and J lost 0, with 11 bases in between. In nucleotides, the CDR3 is TGTGCCAGCAGCGTGGACAGTAGCTCCTACGAGCAGTACTTC. As protein: CASSVDSSSYEQYF.

The CDR3 coding sequence is TGCGCCAGCAGCGGTCTAGCGGGAGTAAACACCGGGGAGCTGTTTTTT. As protein: CASSGLAGVNTGELFF. The chain employs TRBV5-1 and TRBJ2-2; 10 nucleotides align to TRBD2. The CDR3 is made up of 16 amino acids. V was pared by 4 bases and J by 2 bases, with 5 bases of the junction left unmatched. Germline CDR1 is SGHRS and CDR2 is YFSETQ.

The chain recombines TRBV5-1 with TRBJ2-3, with D possibly being TRBD1 (6 bases). The CDR3 is 18 residues long. Trimming cost V 0 bases and J 2 bases, with 19 bases left between them. Per germline, CDR1 SGHRS and CDR2 YFSETQ. CDR3 DNA: TGCGCCAGCAGCTTGGAAGGGGGTCGGCTTTTGAACACAGATACGCAGTATTTT. Translating it yields CASSLEGGRLLNTDTQYF.

This clone was counted a few times. The gene calls are TRBV12-2 and TRBJ2-1; the table gives TRBD1 as D, unverified against the DNA. TRBV12-2 is a pseudogene. The CDR3 sequence is 20 residues long. The CDR3 coding sequence is TGTGCAAGTCGCAACGGGACAGGGCCTACCTTGGACCTTTTCTACAATGAGCAGTTCTTC. It is translated as CASRNGTGPTLDLFYNEQFF.

The rearrangement links TRBV6-2 or TRBV6-3 to TRBJ1-5, with 9 bases fitting TRBD1. The trim removed 4 bases at V and 4 bases at J, leaving 11 bases unmatched. There are 17 residues in the CDR3. From germline, CDR1 is MNHEY and CDR2 SVGEGT. DNA for the CDR3: TGTGCCAGCAGTTTTATCAACAGGGGGCCTCGGAATCAGCCCCAGCATTTT. It codes for CASSFINRGPRNQPQHF.

CDR3 sequence reads: CASSARDRANEQYF. The DNA of the CDR3 is TGTGCCAGCAGCGCCCGGGACAGGGCAAACGAGCAGTACTTC. The chain carries TRBV7-9 and TRBJ2-7, with 9 bases lining up with TRBD1. The CDR3 consists of 14 residues. V was pared by 5 bases and J by 5 bases, with 7 bases of the junction left unmatched. Germline CDR1 reads SEHNR; CDR2 reads FQNEAQ (reference sequence).

The chain couples TRBV7-8 to TRBJ2-7, with a weak D call TRBD1 (6 bases). This CDR3 region has 13 residues. Germline V gene lookup returns CDR1 SGHVS and CDR2 FQNEAQ. The V end lost 2 bases, the J end lost 6 bases, and 11 bases lay between the germline ends. As DNA, the CDR3 is TGTGCCAGCAGCTTAAGGACAGATCCCGAGCAGTACTTC. It is translated as CASSLRTDPEQYF.

This chain connects TRBV2 to TRBJ1-4; 9 nucleotides line up with TRBD1. This CDR3 has 15 amino acids. The ends lost 5 bases at V and 8 bases at J; junction bases unmatched: 9. Germline assignment: CDR1 SNHLY and CDR2 FYNNEI. The CDR3 here is CASSRTGGAGEKLFF. The CDR3 bases are TGTGCCAGCAGTAGAACAGGGGGCGCAGGGGAAAAACTGTTTTTT.

This chain links TRBV27 with TRBJ2-5, with D tentatively TRBD1 (5 bases). Per the germline V gene, CDR1 is MNHEY and CDR2 is SMNVEV (reference sequence). The CDR3 has 17 amino acids. The V end lost 2 bases, the J end lost 0 bases, and 16 bases lay between the germline ends. The CDR3 bases are TGTGCCAGCAGTTTAGTTTTAGCCAGGGAAGACCAAGAGACCCAGTACTTC. Translating it yields CASSLVLAREDQETQYF.

This chain uses TRBV5-1 with TRBJ2-2; D might be TRBD1 (5 bases). Germline CDR1 is SGHRS and CDR2 is YFSETQ. V lost 3 bases and J 0 bases, leaving 9 bases between the germline ends. The CDR3 sequence is 15 residues long. The CDR3, as DNA: TGCGCCAGCAGCTGGACAACGGCGAACACCGGGGAGCTGTTTTTT. Translated: CASSWTTANTGELFF.

This clone was detected only a few times. The rearrangement uses TRBV14 and TRBJ2-2; TRBD2 agrees at 7 bases. V trimming: 7 bases; J trimming: 3 bases; junction bases outside the gene matches: 5. Looked up from germline, CDR1 is SGHDN and CDR2 is FVKESK. The CDR3 is made up of 14 amino acids. The CDR3 spells CASNLAGDTGELFF. The CDR3 DNA sequence: TGTGCCAGCAATCTCGCGGGAGACACCGGGGAGCTGTTTTTT.

V gene TRBV19 combines with J gene TRBJ2-5; 13 bases align to TRBD2. V lost 3 bases and J lost 5; bases outside the gene matches: 3. The CDR3 extends over 15 amino acids. Germline V gene lookup returns CDR1 LNHDA and CDR2 SQIVND (reference sequence). The CDR3 is CASSITSGRVETQYF. CDR3 sequence (DNA): TGTGCCAGTAGTATCACTAGCGGGAGGGTGGAGACCCAGTACTTC. Variable domain in full (rest from reference TRBV19 and TRBJ2-5): DGGITQSPKYLFRKEGQNVTLSCEQNLNHDAMYWYRQDPGQGLRLIYYSQIVNDFQKGDIAEGYSVSREKKESFPLTVTSAQKNPTAFYLCASSITSGRVETQYFGPGTRLLVL.

The chain couples TRBV7-9 to TRBJ1-1; D is unclear. Trimming took off 5 bases at V and 5 bases at J, with 18 bases between the two ends. This CDR3 spans 15 amino acids. Germline lookup yields CDR1 SEHNR and CDR2 FQNEAQ (reference sequence). The DNA of the CDR3 is TGTGCCAGCAGCCCAGCGGGGTACTCATCGACTGAAGCTTTCTTT. Translation gives CASSPAGYSSTEAFF.

V and J are TRBV12-3 or TRBV12-4 and TRBJ1-5, with D unresolved. CDR3 length: 13 amino acids. Between the trimmed V and J ends, which lost 2 bases and 4 bases, there was a span of 6 bases. The CDR3 loop is CASSLTGNQPQHF. The CDR3 DNA reads TGTGCCAGCAGTTTAACCGGGAATCAGCCCCAGCATTTT.